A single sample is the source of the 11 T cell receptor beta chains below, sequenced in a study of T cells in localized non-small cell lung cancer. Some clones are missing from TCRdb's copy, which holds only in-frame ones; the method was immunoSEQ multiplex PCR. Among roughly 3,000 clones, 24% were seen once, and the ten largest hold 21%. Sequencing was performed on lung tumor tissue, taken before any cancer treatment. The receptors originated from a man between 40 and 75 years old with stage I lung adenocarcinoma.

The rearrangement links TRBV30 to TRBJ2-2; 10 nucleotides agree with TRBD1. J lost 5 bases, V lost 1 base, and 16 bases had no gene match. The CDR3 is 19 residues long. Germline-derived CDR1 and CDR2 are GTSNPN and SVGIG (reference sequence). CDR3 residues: CAWSALGGTGEGRTGELFF. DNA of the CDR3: TGTGCCTGGAGTGCATTAGGAGGGACAGGGGAGGGTAGGACCGGGGAGCTGTTTTTT.

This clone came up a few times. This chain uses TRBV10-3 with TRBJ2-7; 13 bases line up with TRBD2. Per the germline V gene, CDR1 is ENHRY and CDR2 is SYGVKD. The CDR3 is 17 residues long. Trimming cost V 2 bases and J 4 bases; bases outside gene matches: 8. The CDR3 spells CAISERLAGGGGYEQYF. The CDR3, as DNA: TGTGCCATCAGTGAGCGACTAGCGGGAGGAGGTGGGTACGAGCAGTACTTC.

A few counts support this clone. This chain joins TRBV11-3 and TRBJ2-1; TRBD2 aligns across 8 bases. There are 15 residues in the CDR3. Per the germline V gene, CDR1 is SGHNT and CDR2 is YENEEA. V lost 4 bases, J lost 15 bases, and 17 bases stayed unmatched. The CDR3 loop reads CASSSNRGGDPRAFF. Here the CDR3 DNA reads TGTGCCAGCAGCTCAAACCGGGGGGGGGACCCCAGGGCGTTCTTC.

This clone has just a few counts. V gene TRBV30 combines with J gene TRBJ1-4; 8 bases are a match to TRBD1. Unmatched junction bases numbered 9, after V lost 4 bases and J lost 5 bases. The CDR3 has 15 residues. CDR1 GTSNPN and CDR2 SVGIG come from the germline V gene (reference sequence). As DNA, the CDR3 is TGTGCCTGGAAGGTCCGCGGGACAGGAAATGAAAAACTGTTTTTT. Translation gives CAWKVRGTGNEKLFF.

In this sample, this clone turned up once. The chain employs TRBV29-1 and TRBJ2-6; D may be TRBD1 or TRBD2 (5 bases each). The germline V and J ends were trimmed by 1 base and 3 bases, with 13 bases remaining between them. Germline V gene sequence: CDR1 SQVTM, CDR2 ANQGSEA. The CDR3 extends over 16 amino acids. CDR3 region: CSVEGKGRVGANVLTF. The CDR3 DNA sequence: TGCAGCGTTGAAGGGAAGGGGAGAGTTGGGGCCAACGTCCTGACTTTC.

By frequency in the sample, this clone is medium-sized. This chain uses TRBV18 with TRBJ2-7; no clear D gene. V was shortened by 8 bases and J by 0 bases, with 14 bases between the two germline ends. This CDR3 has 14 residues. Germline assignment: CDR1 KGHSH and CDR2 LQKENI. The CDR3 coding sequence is TGTGCCAGCGCAGAAGACCCCAACTCCTACGAGCAGTACTTC. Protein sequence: CASAEDPNSYEQYF.

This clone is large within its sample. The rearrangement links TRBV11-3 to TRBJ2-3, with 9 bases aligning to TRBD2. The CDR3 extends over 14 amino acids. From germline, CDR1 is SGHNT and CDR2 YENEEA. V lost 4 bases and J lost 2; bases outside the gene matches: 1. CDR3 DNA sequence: TGTGCCAGCAGCTCTAGCGGGGTCACAGATACGCAGTATTTT. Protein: CASSSSGVTDTQYF.

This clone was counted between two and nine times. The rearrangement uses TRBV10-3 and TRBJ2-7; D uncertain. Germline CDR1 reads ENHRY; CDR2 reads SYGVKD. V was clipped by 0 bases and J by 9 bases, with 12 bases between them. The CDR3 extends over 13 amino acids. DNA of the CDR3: TGTGCCATCAGTGAGTCGGACGGATTAGGGCAGTACTTC. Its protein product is CAISESDGLGQYF.

The CDR3 bases are TGTGCCAGCAGTTACGAGGGACTAGCGGGAGTTAAAAGCACAGATACGCAGTATTTT. The encoded protein is CASSYEGLAGVKSTDTQYF. V usage is TRBV6-8 and J usage is TRBJ2-3; TRBD2 agrees at 14 bases. The CDR3 covers 19 residues. Germline V gene data show CDR1 as MNHGY and CDR2 as SAAAGT. Unmatched junction bases numbered 7, after V lost 2 bases and J lost 0 bases.

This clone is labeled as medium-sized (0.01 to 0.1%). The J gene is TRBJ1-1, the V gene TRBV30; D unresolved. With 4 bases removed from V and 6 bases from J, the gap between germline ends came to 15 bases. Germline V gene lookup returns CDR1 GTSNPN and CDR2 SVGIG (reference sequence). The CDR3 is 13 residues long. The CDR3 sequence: CAWTSGHRPEAFF. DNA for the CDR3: TGTGCCTGGACATCCGGGCATCGGCCTGAAGCTTTCTTT.

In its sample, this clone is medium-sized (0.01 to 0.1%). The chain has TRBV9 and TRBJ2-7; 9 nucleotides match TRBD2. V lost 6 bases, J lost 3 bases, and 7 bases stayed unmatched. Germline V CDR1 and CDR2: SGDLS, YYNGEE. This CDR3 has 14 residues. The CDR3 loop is CASKQVLAGYEQYF. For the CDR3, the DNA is TGTGCCAGCAAGCAAGTACTAGCGGGCTACGAGCAGTACTTC.